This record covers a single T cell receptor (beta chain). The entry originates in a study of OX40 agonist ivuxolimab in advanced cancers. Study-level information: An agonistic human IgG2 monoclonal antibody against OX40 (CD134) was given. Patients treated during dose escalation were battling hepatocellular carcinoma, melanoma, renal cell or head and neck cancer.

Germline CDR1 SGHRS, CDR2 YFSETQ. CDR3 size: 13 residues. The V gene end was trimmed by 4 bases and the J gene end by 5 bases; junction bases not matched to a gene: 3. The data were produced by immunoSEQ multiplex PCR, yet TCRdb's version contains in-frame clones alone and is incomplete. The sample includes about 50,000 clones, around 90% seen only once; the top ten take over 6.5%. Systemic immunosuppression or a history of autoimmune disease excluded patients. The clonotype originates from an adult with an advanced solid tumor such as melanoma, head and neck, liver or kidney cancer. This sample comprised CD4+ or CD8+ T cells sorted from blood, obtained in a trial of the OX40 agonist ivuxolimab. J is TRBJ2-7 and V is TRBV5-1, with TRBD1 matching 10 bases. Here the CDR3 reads CASSPGQGDEQYF. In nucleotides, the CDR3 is TGCGCCAGCAGCCCCGGACAGGGGGACGAGCAGTACTTC.